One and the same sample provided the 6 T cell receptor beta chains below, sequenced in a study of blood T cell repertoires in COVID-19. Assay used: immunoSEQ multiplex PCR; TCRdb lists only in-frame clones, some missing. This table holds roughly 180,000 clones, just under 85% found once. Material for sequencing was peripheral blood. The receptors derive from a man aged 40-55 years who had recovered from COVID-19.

CDR3 bases: TGTGCCAGCAGTATCCCGGGGGGGAGCTACGAGCAGTACTTC. Translating gives CASSIPGGSYEQYF. V usage is TRBV7-2 and J usage is TRBJ2-7, with 8 bases fitting TRBD2. V was clipped by 6 bases and J by 3 bases; unmatched bases: 7. The CDR3 has 14 residues. Germline assignment: CDR1 SGHTA and CDR2 FQGNSA.

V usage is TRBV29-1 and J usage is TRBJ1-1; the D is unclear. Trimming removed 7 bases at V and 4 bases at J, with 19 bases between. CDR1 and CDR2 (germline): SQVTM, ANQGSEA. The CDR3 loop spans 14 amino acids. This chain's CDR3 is CSAQPQGGFTEAFF. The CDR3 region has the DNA TGCAGCGCCCAACCACAAGGAGGTTTCACTGAAGCTTTCTTT.

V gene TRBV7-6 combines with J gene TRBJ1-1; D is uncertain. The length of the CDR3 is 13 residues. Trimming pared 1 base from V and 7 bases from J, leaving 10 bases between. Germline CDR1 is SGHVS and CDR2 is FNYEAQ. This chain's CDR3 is CASSLDQAGEAFF. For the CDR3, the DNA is TGTGCCAGCAGCTTAGATCAAGCAGGTGAAGCTTTCTTT.

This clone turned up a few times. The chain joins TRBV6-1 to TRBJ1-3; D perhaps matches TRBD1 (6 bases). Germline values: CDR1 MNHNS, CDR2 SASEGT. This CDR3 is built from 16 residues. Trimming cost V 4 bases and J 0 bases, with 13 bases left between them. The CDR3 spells CASSATGLSSGNTIYF. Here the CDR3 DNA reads TGTGCCAGCAGTGCGACAGGCCTGAGCTCTGGAAACACCATATATTTT.

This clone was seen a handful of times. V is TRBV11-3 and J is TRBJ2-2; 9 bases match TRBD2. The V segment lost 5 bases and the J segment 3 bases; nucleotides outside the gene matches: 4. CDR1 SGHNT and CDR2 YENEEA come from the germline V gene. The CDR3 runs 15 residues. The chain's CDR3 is CASSRERGDTGELFF. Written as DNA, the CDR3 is TGTGCCAGCAGCCGTGAGCGGGGGGACACCGGGGAGCTGTTTTTT.

This CDR3 is CASSQELRQGARGANVLTF. The DNA of the CDR3 is TGCGCCAGCAGCCAAGAATTGAGACAGGGGGCGAGGGGGGCCAACGTCCTGACTTTC. The chain uses TRBV4-3 and TRBJ2-6; 10 bases agree with TRBD1. CDR1 is LGHNA and CDR2 is YSLEER in the germline V gene. This CDR3 is built from 19 residues. J was trimmed by 4 bases and V by 0 bases; bases with no gene match: 9.